Below are 5 T cell receptor beta chains sequenced from a single sample in a study of blood T cell repertoires in COVID-19. Sequenced by immunoSEQ multiplex PCR; TCRdb stores in-frame clones only, minus some. The sample lists about 300,000 clones, about 90% occurring once. Input material: peripheral blood. Receptor source: a woman aged 50 to 65 with COVID-19, enrolled during active disease.

The chain has TRBV27 and TRBJ2-1, with TRBD2 matching over 8 bases. The CDR3 consists of 16 residues. The germline CDR1 and CDR2 sequences are MNHEY and SMNVEV (reference sequence). V gave up 6 bases and J gave up 8 bases; unmatched junction bases: 15. DNA for the CDR3: TGTGCCAGCAGGGATGTCCAAGCGGGAGTTTTAGATGAGCAGTTCTTC. Translated: CASRDVQAGVLDEQFF.

V is TRBV7-9 and J is TRBJ2-5, with D possibly being TRBD1 (6 bases). CDR3 length equals 15 residues. With 5 bases removed from V and 6 bases from J, the gap between germline ends came to 19 bases. CDR1 and CDR2 from the germline V gene are SEHNR and FQNEAQ (reference sequence). DNA of the CDR3: TGTGCCAGCAGCGCACAGGGACCCGAAGGTCAGACCCAGTACTTC. Translating it yields CASSAQGPEGQTQYF.

V is TRBV6-5 and J is TRBJ2-7; unclear D gene. This CDR3 has 11 amino acids. Trimming cost V 0 bases and J 10 bases, with 7 bases left between them. Germline V gene data show CDR1 as MNHEY and CDR2 as SVGAGI. The CDR3 loop is CASSYSRHQYF. The DNA of the CDR3 is TGTGCCAGCAGTTACTCGCGTCACCAGTACTTC.

To note about this clone: At the DNA level, this CDR3 is encoded by other sequences in the same sample as well. The gene calls are TRBV3-1 (or the pseudogene TRBV3-2) and TRBJ2-3; 9 bases are shared with TRBD1. CDR1 LGHDT and CDR2 YNNKEL come from the germline V gene (reference sequence). The CDR3 has 15 residues. The J segment lost 1 base and the V segment lost 2 bases, leaving 1 base of the junction unmatched. The CDR3 reads CASSQRDRGTDTQYF. CDR3 bases: TGTGCCAGCAGCCAACGGGACAGGGGCACAGATACGCAGTATTTT.

The chain recombines TRBV5-4 with TRBJ1-2, with 11 bases that match TRBD1. CDR1 is SGHNT and CDR2 is YYREEE in the germline V gene (reference sequence). The CDR3 runs to 15 residues. V shed 3 bases, J shed 8 bases, and the junction held 9 bases outside the gene matches. The CDR3 protein is CASSSPGQGEFGYTF. Written as DNA, the CDR3 is TGTGCCAGCAGCTCCCCGGGACAGGGGGAATTCGGCTACACCTTC.